These 29 T cell receptor beta chains originate from one sample sequenced in a study of blood T cell repertoires in COVID-19. TCRdb keeps only in-frame clones here, not all; method: immunoSEQ multiplex PCR. The sample lists around 150,000 clones, over 80% occurring once. The sequenced sample was peripheral blood. These TCRs come from a woman older than 75 with active or convalescent COVID-19.

The genes are TRBV28 and TRBJ1-5; D not resolved. Trimming took off 5 bases at V and 1 base at J, with 15 bases between the two ends. The CDR3 is 16 residues long. The V gene's germline CDR1 is MDHEN and CDR2 SYDVKM. This CDR3 reads CASSLTTLSSNQPQHF. CDR3 nucleotide sequence: TGTGCCAGCAGTCTAACGACACTGTCCAGCAATCAGCCCCAGCATTTT.

The rearrangement links TRBV7-6 to TRBJ1-1, with 8 bases lining up with TRBD1. Germline lookup yields CDR1 SGHVS and CDR2 FNYEAQ. V was pared by 1 base and J by 2 bases, with 3 bases of the junction left unmatched. The CDR3 length is 15 residues. The CDR3 sequence is CASSLVPGGNTEAFF. The CDR3 bases are TGTGCCAGCAGCTTAGTGCCAGGGGGCAACACTGAAGCTTTCTTT.

V is TRBV28 and J is TRBJ1-4; D unclear. This CDR3 is built from 13 residues. The ends were cut back, 8 bases at V and 0 bases at J, with 7 bases in the middle. CDR1 is MDHEN, CDR2 SYDVKM, per germline. The CDR3 nucleotides read TGTGCCAGCTGGGCCGCAACTAATGAAAAACTGTTTTTT. It is translated as CASWAATNEKLFF.

The genes are TRBV6-5 and TRBJ2-7; TRBD1 matches at 7 bases. The CDR3 sequence is 12 residues long. The germline CDR1 and CDR2 sequences are MNHEY and SVGAGI. V gave up 5 bases and J gave up 4 bases; unmatched junction bases: 2. CDR3 bases: TGTGCCAGCAGTAGGGACAGATACGAGCAGTACTTC. It translates to CASSRDRYEQYF.

The chain uses TRBV7-9 and TRBJ1-1, with 11 bases lining up with TRBD1. CDR3 size: 15 residues. Germline V gene sequence: CDR1 SEHNR, CDR2 FQNEAQ (reference sequence). V gave up 6 bases and J gave up 4 bases; unmatched junction bases: 7. The CDR3 nucleotides read TGTGCCAGCAGTCCGGGACAGGGGGATGGCACTGAAGCTTTCTTT. Translated: CASSPGQGDGTEAFF.

This chain uses TRBV2 with TRBJ1-6; D not certain. Per the germline V gene, CDR1 is SNHLY and CDR2 is FYNNEI. Trimming cost V 0 bases and J 7 bases, with 10 bases left between them. This CDR3 spans 15 amino acids. The DNA of the CDR3 is TGTGCCAGCAGTGAAGCAGGTTTGAGGAATTCACCCCTCCACTTT. Protein: CASSEAGLRNSPLHF.

The chain is built from TRBV27 and TRBJ1-3, with D maybe TRBD1 (5 bases). The CDR3 is 12 amino acids. Germline V gives CDR1 MNHEY, CDR2 SMNVEV (reference sequence). V lost 7 bases, J lost 2 bases, and 6 bases lay in between. DNA for the CDR3: TGTGCCAGCAAAGGGGCTGGAAACACCATATATTTT. Amino acids: CASKGAGNTIYF.

CDR3 in amino acids: CASSFPGQKSYEQYF. The CDR3 DNA reads TGTGCCAGCAGCTTCCCCGGACAGAAATCCTACGAGCAGTACTTC. The V call is TRBV11-3, the J call TRBJ2-7, with D possibly being TRBD1 (6 bases). Trimming took off 3 bases at V and 1 base at J, with 13 bases between the two ends. CDR3 length equals 15 residues. The germline CDR1 and CDR2 sequences are SGHNT and YENEEA.

CDR3 sequence reads: CASSQSVWTGQETQYF. Here the CDR3 DNA reads TGCGCCAGCAGCCAAAGTGTCTGGACAGGACAAGAGACCCAGTACTTC. The rearrangement links TRBV4-1 to TRBJ2-5, with 7 bases that match TRBD1. CDR1 is MGHRA, CDR2 YSYEKL, per germline. This CDR3 is built from 16 residues. V lost 2 bases and J lost 2; bases outside the gene matches: 8.

This chain connects TRBV27 to TRBJ1-4; possible D gene TRBD1, 6 bases. The V gene's germline CDR1 is MNHEY and CDR2 SMNVEV (reference sequence). This CDR3 has 16 amino acids. V was clipped by 5 bases and J by 3 bases, with 16 bases between them. The CDR3, as DNA: TGTGCCAGCAGTCCGATTCTAGGGGGTTCTAATGAAAAACTGTTTTTT. Its translation is CASSPILGGSNEKLFF.

The chain employs TRBV5-1 and TRBJ1-2; D not resolved. From germline, CDR1 is SGHRS and CDR2 YFSETQ. The CDR3 totals 14 residues. Trimming removed 2 bases from V and 6 bases from J, with 14 bases in between. CDR3 nucleotides: TGCGCCAGCAGCTTTGGCGGCCCTTCGGATGGCTACACCTTC. Amino acids: CASSFGGPSDGYTF.

The rearrangement uses TRBV6-5 and TRBJ1-4, with a possible D match to TRBD1 (5 bases). Germline lookup yields CDR1 MNHEY and CDR2 SVGAGI. Trimming cost V 0 bases and J 4 bases, with 12 bases left between them. The CDR3 consists of 16 residues. The CDR3 sequence: CASSYSGGEGNEKLFF. The CDR3 DNA follows: TGTGCCAGCAGTTACTCGGGGGGGGAGGGTAATGAAAAACTGTTTTTT.

J is TRBJ1-3 and V is TRBV3-1 (or the pseudogene TRBV3-2); TRBD1 aligns across 9 bases. The CDR3 has 16 residues. Germline V lookup: CDR1 LGHDT, CDR2 YNNKEL (reference sequence). Trimming removed 1 base from V and 3 bases from J; junction bases left unmatched: 4. In nucleotides, the CDR3 is TGTGCCAGCAGCCAAGGACAGGGGGAAAGTGGAAACACCATATATTTT. Amino acids: CASSQGQGESGNTIYF.

The V and J genes are TRBV6-5 and TRBJ2-3; weak D call: TRBD2 (5 bases). The V and J ends lost 5 bases and 3 bases respectively, with 9 bases between them. Per germline, CDR1 MNHEY and CDR2 SVGAGI. CDR3 length equals 13 residues. CDR3 DNA: TGTGCCAGCAGTACATTAGCGACAGATACGCAGTATTTT. Protein product: CASSTLATDTQYF.

The chain links TRBV24-1 to TRBJ2-2; a possible D gene is TRBD1 (7 bases). V gave up 3 bases and J gave up 3 bases, with 13 bases separating them. Germline CDR1 and CDR2: KGHDR and SFDVKD. This CDR3 is built from 16 residues. CDR3 region: CATSDGTVADTGELFF. The CDR3 bases are TGTGCCACCAGTGATGGGACAGTAGCGGACACCGGGGAGCTGTTTTTT.

In the case of this clone: A much larger clonotype is one base distant, so this may be a read error. V and J are TRBV19 and TRBJ2-1; D not resolved. Deletions cut 6 bases from V and 4 bases from J, with 4 bases between. The CDR3 is made up of 11 amino acids. The V gene's germline CDR1 is LNHDA and CDR2 SQIVND (reference sequence). CDR3 protein: CASSLYNEQFF. For the CDR3, the DNA is TGTGCCAGTAGCCTTTACAATGAGCAGTTCTTC.

This clone was detected only a few times. The V gene is TRBV5-4, the J gene TRBJ2-5; perhaps TRBD1 as D (5 bases). The CDR3 sequence is 13 residues long. The germline gives CDR1 SGHNT, CDR2 YYREEE (reference sequence). V lost 2 bases, J lost 3 bases, and 8 bases lay in between. The chain's CDR3 is CASSFQGEETQYF. As DNA, the CDR3 is TGTGCCAGCAGCTTCCAGGGTGAAGAGACCCAGTACTTC. Based on the CDR3 plus reference TRBV5-4 and TRBJ2-5, the full variable domain is ETGVTQSPTHLIKTRGQQVTLRCSSQSGHNTVSWYQQALGQGPQFIFQYYREEENGRGNFPPRFSGLQFPNYSSELNVNALELDDSALYLCASSFQGEETQYFGPGTRLLVL.

The V call is TRBV5-5, the J call TRBJ2-2; a possible D gene is TRBD1 (5 bases). V was trimmed by 0 bases and J by 4 bases, leaving 10 bases between them. The V gene's germline CDR1 is SGHKS and CDR2 YYEKEE (reference sequence). This CDR3 is 15 amino acids long. CDR3 nucleotide sequence: TGTGCCAGCAGCTTGGTTGACAGTTTCACCGGGGAGCTGTTTTTT. Amino acids: CASSLVDSFTGELFF.

The V call is TRBV11-2, the J call TRBJ2-5; 9 bases are shared with TRBD1. Per the germline V gene, CDR1 is SGHAT and CDR2 is FQNNGV. V lost 5 bases and J lost 1; bases outside the gene matches: 11. This CDR3 region has 17 residues. In nucleotides, the CDR3 is TGTGCCAGCAGCCGACGAATGGGACAGGGCCTCCAAGAGACCCAGTACTTC. Residues: CASSRRMGQGLQETQYF.

This chain links TRBV7-2 with TRBJ1-2, with a weak D call TRBD1 (5 bases). The CDR3 length is 15 residues. Deletions cut 0 bases from V and 8 bases from J, with 16 bases between. Germline CDR1 is SGHTA and CDR2 is FQGNSA. The CDR3 DNA sequence: TGTGCCAGCAGCTTAGCGGACACCTTGGTCGTAGGCTACACCTTC. The encoded protein is CASSLADTLVVGYTF.

CDR3 protein: CASSQTGTGGSQPQHF. CDR3 nucleotide sequence: TGCGCCAGCAGCCAAACCGGGACAGGGGGCTCCCAGCCCCAGCATTTT. J is TRBJ1-5 and V is TRBV5-1, with 12 bases aligning to TRBD1. The CDR3 runs 16 residues. Germline CDR1 is SGHRS and CDR2 is YFSETQ. Trimming cost V 4 bases and J 7 bases; bases outside gene matches: 9.

The V gene is TRBV19, the J gene TRBJ1-1; D is unclear. Germline V gene lookup returns CDR1 LNHDA and CDR2 SQIVND (reference sequence). This CDR3 comprises 16 residues. The V and J ends lost 0 bases and 5 bases respectively, with 16 bases between them. The CDR3 loop reads CASSIDLTGERTEAFF. CDR3 nucleotides: TGTGCCAGTAGTATAGATCTGACCGGGGAGAGAACTGAAGCTTTCTTT.

The chain links TRBV18 to TRBJ1-6; 7 nucleotides align to TRBD1. CDR3 length: 12 residues. From germline, CDR1 is KGHSH and CDR2 LQKENI. J was trimmed by 9 bases and V by 8 bases; bases with no gene match: 4. The CDR3 nucleotides are TGTGCCAGCACAGGGGAGTTTTCACCCCTCCACTTT. This sequence encodes CASTGEFSPLHF.

The chain uses TRBV5-1 and TRBJ2-1; D might be TRBD1 (5 bases). This CDR3 spans 14 amino acids. V lost 0 bases and J 4 bases, leaving 8 bases between the germline ends. The germline V gene has CDR1 SGHRS and CDR2 YFSETQ. CDR3 bases: TGCGCCAGCAGCTTGGCAGGGCGTTACAATGAGCAGTTCTTC. Translation: CASSLAGRYNEQFF.

This chain connects TRBV27 to TRBJ2-7; TRBD2 might be the D (8 bases). The V and J ends lost 7 bases and 6 bases respectively, with 31 bases between them. The CDR3 loop spans 18 amino acids. CDR1 and CDR2 (germline): MNHEY, SMNVEV (reference sequence). CDR3 nucleotides: TGTGCCAGCATTTCTTACGGGGGGGACAGAGCCCTCCTCGGCGAGCAGTACTTC. Translated: CASISYGGDRALLGEQYF.

This clone was seen only once. The rearrangement links TRBV7-2 to TRBJ2-2; a weak D match, TRBD2 (6 bases). V dropped 5 bases and J dropped 7 bases, with 14 bases sitting between them. Germline values: CDR1 SGHTA, CDR2 FQGNSA. The CDR3 consists of 14 residues. DNA of the CDR3: TGTGCCAGCAGCCTCACTGGGACTGACGGGGAGCTGTTTTTT. Translation gives CASSLTGTDGELFF.

The chain combines TRBV18 with TRBJ2-7; 9 bases fit TRBD1. Germline CDR1 reads KGHSH; CDR2 reads LQKENI. With 1 base clipped from V and 7 bases from J, the junction kept 2 bases outside the gene matches. The CDR3 consists of 13 residues. CDR3 nucleotide sequence: TGTGCCAGCTCACCACGGGACAGGGAAGAGCAGTACTTC. Its translation is CASSPRDREEQYF.

This chain links TRBV20-1 with TRBJ2-7; 9 bases are shared with TRBD1. This CDR3 has 14 amino acids. Germline V lookup: CDR1 DFQATT, CDR2 SNEGSKA (reference sequence). After removal of 3 bases from V and 5 bases from J, the junction contained 8 bases not matched to a gene. The chain's CDR3 is CSASPGTGRNEQYF. CDR3 DNA: TGCAGTGCTAGTCCCGGGACAGGGAGAAACGAGCAGTACTTC.

This clone was seen a handful of times. The chain carries TRBV5-1 and TRBJ1-5; TRBD1 aligns across 8 bases. The V and J ends lost 2 bases and 7 bases, in that order; junction bases with no gene match: 5. Germline loops: CDR1 SGHRS, CDR2 YFSETQ. The CDR3 covers 14 residues. This chain's CDR3 is CASSFSGGEQPQHF. For the CDR3, the DNA is TGCGCCAGCAGCTTTTCAGGGGGCGAACAGCCCCAGCATTTT.